Given below is one TCR beta chain in context. Antigen unknown. TCRdb re-analyzed the PCR reads through MiXCR. The sample lists about 7,400 clones, 28% seen once, with less than 30% in the top ten. This record belongs to a study of metastatic and nonmetastatic thyroid tumors. The CDR3 length is 14 residues. Trimming took 8 bases from V and 3 from J, leaving 15 bases between them. Germline V gene lookup returns CDR1 SNHLY and CDR2 FYNNEI. No patient had received any treatment before thyroid surgery. Findings and limits, study-wide: In blood and tumor, TCR beta diversity was reportedly significantly higher in malignant thyroid tumors than in benign nodules.

The chain joins TRBV2 to TRBJ2-3, with unresolved D. The specimen was adjacent normal tissue. This clonotype was sampled from a male donor with papillary thyroid cancer or a benign thyroid nodule (not recorded which). Some clones in this sample may be carry-over from other donors' samples. The CDR3 sequence is CASQPRVATDTQYF. In nucleotides, the CDR3 is TGTGCCAGCCAACCTAGGGTAGCAACAGATACGCAGTATTTT.